The present T cell receptor (beta chain) was sequenced within a study of control samples from healthy donors and cancer patients. The assay was immunoSEQ multiplex PCR, and TCRdb's table has in-frame clones only and misses some. The table has around 180,000 clones, just over 85% seen once. V gave up 4 bases and J gave up 7 bases; unmatched junction bases: 7. Germline assignment: CDR1 MDHEN and CDR2 SYDVKM. The CDR3 loop spans 14 amino acids. The TCR was taken from a woman in her 30s in good health. The rearrangement uses TRBV28 and TRBJ1-5, with 7 bases fitting TRBD1. The source material was blood. Here the CDR3 reads CASSYHRGEQPQHF. The DNA of the CDR3 is TGTGCCAGCAGTTATCACAGGGGAGAACAGCCCCAGCATTTT.